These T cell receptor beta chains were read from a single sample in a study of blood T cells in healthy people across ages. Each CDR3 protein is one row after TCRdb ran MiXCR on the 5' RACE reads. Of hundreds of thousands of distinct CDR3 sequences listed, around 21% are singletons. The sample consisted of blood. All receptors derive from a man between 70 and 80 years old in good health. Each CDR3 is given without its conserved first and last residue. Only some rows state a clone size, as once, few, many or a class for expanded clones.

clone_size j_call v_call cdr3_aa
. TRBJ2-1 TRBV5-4 ASSKETWSGDEQF
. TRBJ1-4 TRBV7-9 ASSDRGTNEKLF
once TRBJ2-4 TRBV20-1 SARGEDKNTQY
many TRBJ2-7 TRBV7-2 ASSLLAGGTGEQY
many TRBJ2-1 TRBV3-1 ASCTGVSNEQF
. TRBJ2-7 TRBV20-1 SARDGQGKVEQY
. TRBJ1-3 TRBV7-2 ASSSGQVLGNTIY
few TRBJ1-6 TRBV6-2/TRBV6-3 ASSYDGSYNSPLH
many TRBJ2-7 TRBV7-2 ASSLTRDPSYEQY
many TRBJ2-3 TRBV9 ASSTRTALSDTQY
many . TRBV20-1 SARDTGDGEQF
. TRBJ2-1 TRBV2 ASGSNEQF
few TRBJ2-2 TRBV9 ASSGNRAGTGELF
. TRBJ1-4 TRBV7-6 ASSLMSGRNSEKLF
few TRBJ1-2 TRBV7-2 ASSLEDRDDYGYT
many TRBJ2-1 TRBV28 ASSLPRVYNEQF
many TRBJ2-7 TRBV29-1 SVEDGSYEQY
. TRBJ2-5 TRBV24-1 ATSDPSTGDQETQY
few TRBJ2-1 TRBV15 ATSSQTYNEQF
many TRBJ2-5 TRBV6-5 ASSRLAGGGETQY